This T cell receptor beta chain was found in a study of blood T cell repertoires in COVID-19. Whole-study context: Specimens from acute and convalescent COVID-19 originated in the United States, Italy and Spain. PBMCs, B-cell-depleted T cells, or T cells provided the cDNA or gDNA that made up the material.

In the source study's methods: From reference gene primer amplification, estimates of nucleated cell counts were derived. Method: immunoSEQ multiplex PCR; TCRdb's copy keeps in-frame clones and lacks some. V and J calls and clone size come straight from that table; D and trimming were deduced from the DNA. The sample shows some 85,000 clones, roughly 80% of them seen only once. Specimen: peripheral blood. The receptor was derived from a woman aged 80 or over with acute or convalescent COVID-19.

CDR3 nucleotide sequence: TGTGCCAGCAGCCAAATAGCAGATACGCAGTATTTT. Amino acids: CASSQIADTQYF. The chain carries TRBV3-1 (or the pseudogene TRBV3-2) and TRBJ2-3; D remains unclear. Per germline, CDR1 LGHDT and CDR2 YNNKEL (reference sequence). V was clipped by 2 bases and J by 4 bases, with 4 bases between them. The CDR3 is 12 residues long.